The present entry profiles one T cell receptor (gamma chain) with its context. Judged by its sample share, this clone qualifies as large (0.1 to 1%). Its cognate antigen has yet to be identified. Nothing much larger sits one base from this clone, and base qualities are not available. The identical CDR3 is also encoded by other nucleotide sequences in the sample. The record originates from a study of gamma-delta T cells after stem cell transplantation (dated by TCRdb to the mid-2010s). To prepare the library, RT-PCR was applied. The instrument given in TCRdb is Illumina MiSeq. In TCRdb, clones were called once more from the public reads by CATT, and rows of identical DNA were later combined. Within this sample are just over 350 gamma-chain clones, with about 2.3% of them counted one time only. Of the sample, about 50% falls within the top ten clones. The germline V gene (reference sequence) gives CDR1 as GITISATS and CDR2 as ISYDGTV. Relative to germline, V is missing 3 bases and J is missing 7 bases, with 9 bases of the junction outside any gene match. The CDR3 covers 17 residues, taking in both the cysteine and the phenylalanine. Only CDR3 DNA remains: 51 bases, in frame from the first base.

Sequencing was carried out using gamma-delta T cells. This chain is built from TRGV9 and TRGJP. The TCR comes from a human donor. It is not recorded whose cells these are; they may come from a transplant donor. The CDR3 protein sequence reads: CALWETDRELGKKIKVF. The DNA reads TGTGCCTTGTGGGAGACCGATCGGGAGTTGGGCAAAAAAATCAAGGTATTT.